These 16 T cell receptor beta chains originate from one sample sequenced in a study of blood T cell repertoires in COVID-19. Data came from immunoSEQ multiplex PCR; TCRdb stores just in-frame clones and leaves some out. In the table there are more than 150,000 clones, about nine tenths of which are singletons. The sequenced material came from PBMCs or T cells enriched from blood (not recorded which). Receptors were obtained from a woman in her twenties or thirties who had recovered from COVID-19.

The chain carries TRBV7-2 and TRBJ1-1; TRBD1 is a possible D gene (5 bases). The CDR3 length is 13 residues. Trimming shortened V by 4 bases and J by 7 bases, and 13 bases separated the two germline ends. Germline CDR1 and CDR2: SGHTA and FQGNSA. The CDR3: CASSSPNRNEAFF. The CDR3 DNA follows: TGTGCCAGCAGCTCACCGAACAGGAATGAAGCTTTCTTT.

The rearrangement uses TRBV4-3 and TRBJ1-6; 7 nucleotides match TRBD1. The CDR3 sequence is 18 residues long. Germline V gives CDR1 LGHNA, CDR2 YSLEER. Losses at the gene ends were 0 bases for V and 7 bases for J; bases not matched to a gene: 12. For the CDR3, the DNA is TGCGCCAGCAGCCAAGATACCAACAGGGGTAGCAACAATTCACCCCTCCACTTT. This sequence encodes CASSQDTNRGSNNSPLHF.

V gene TRBV6-2 or TRBV6-3 combines with J gene TRBJ1-2, with TRBD1 matching 7 bases. The germline V gene encodes CDR1 MNHEY and CDR2 SVGEGT. Trimming took 2 bases from V and 5 from J; bases not matched to a gene: 5. The CDR3 totals 14 residues. As DNA, the CDR3 is TGTGCCAGCAGTTACCGACAGGGAGAGTATGGCTACACCTTC. Amino acid sequence: CASSYRQGEYGYTF.

The genes are TRBV7-9 and TRBJ1-3; D is ambiguous. The V and J ends lost 3 bases and 3 bases respectively, with 15 bases between them. This CDR3 is 16 amino acids long. Per germline, CDR1 SEHNR and CDR2 FQNEAQ (reference sequence). CDR3 DNA sequence: TGTGCCAGCAGCTTTACGGGATCCGGAGGTGGAAACACCATATATTTT. Translation: CASSFTGSGGGNTIYF.

This sequence joins TRBV7-9 and TRBJ1-4; D unresolved. Germline lookup yields CDR1 SEHNR and CDR2 FQNEAQ (reference sequence). The CDR3 runs to 13 residues. Between the trimmed V and J ends, which lost 4 bases and 4 bases, there was a span of 7 bases. DNA for the CDR3: TGTGCCAGCAGCTCCTTTTTTAATGAAAAACTGTTTTTT. Translation: CASSSFFNEKLFF.

The chain combines TRBV11-3 with TRBJ2-1; 9 nucleotides match TRBD1. V gave up 5 bases and J gave up 3 bases; unmatched junction bases: 8. Germline lookup yields CDR1 SGHNT and CDR2 YENEEA. CDR3 length: 16 amino acids. For the CDR3, the DNA is TGTGCCAGCAGCGGACCGGGACAGGGAGACTACAATGAGCAGTTCTTC. This translates into CASSGPGQGDYNEQFF. The entire variable domain, with the rest obtained from reference TRBV11-3 and TRBJ2-1, is as follows: EAGVVQSPRYKIIEKKQPVAFWCNPISGHNTLYWYLQNLGQGPELLIRYENEEAVDDSQLPKDRFSAERLKGVDSTLKIQPAELGDSAVYLCASSGPGQGDYNEQFFGPGTRLTVL.

Here the CDR3 reads CASSLGQESYEQYF. CDR3 nucleotides: TGTGCCAGCAGTTTGGGACAGGAGTCCTACGAGCAGTACTTC. The V and J genes are TRBV6-5 and TRBJ2-7; 8 bases fit TRBD1. The CDR3 sequence is 14 residues long. V lost 4 bases and J lost 1; bases outside the gene matches: 3. Germline values: CDR1 MNHEY, CDR2 SVGAGI.

In its sample, this clone was seen once. The gene calls are TRBV21-1 and TRBJ1-4; TRBD1, the table's D call, lacks a check against the DNA. TRBV21-1 is flagged as a pseudogene. The CDR3 consists of 14 residues. The CDR3 region is CASNPGTTGEKLFF. The CDR3 DNA reads TGTGCCAGCAATCCCGGGACAACAGGTGAAAAACTGTTTTTT.

Concerning this clone: The sample carries other DNA sequences with the same CDR3. The chain uses TRBV5-1 and TRBJ1-1; D not resolved. The germline V gene encodes CDR1 SGHRS and CDR2 YFSETQ. The CDR3 sequence is 13 residues long. V gave up 4 bases and J gave up 4 bases, with 11 bases separating them. CDR3 in amino acids: CASSLEGGTEAFF. CDR3 nucleotides: TGCGCCAGCAGCCTCGAGGGTGGCACTGAAGCTTTCTTT.

The rearrangement links TRBV18 to TRBJ2-7; possibly TRBD2 for D (6 bases). This CDR3 is 14 amino acids long. Per germline, CDR1 KGHSH and CDR2 LQKENI. V lost 3 bases, J lost 6 bases, and 15 bases lay in between. CDR3 nucleotide sequence: TGTGCCAGCTCACCCGTGGGGGGTTTGATCGAGCAGTACTTC. Translating gives CASSPVGGLIEQYF.

The V gene is TRBV24-1, the J gene TRBJ2-3; 9 bases match TRBD1. The CDR3 sequence is 17 residues long. V shed 4 bases and J 4 bases; nucleotides not matched to a gene: 11. From germline, CDR1 is KGHDR and CDR2 SFDVKD. The CDR3 DNA sequence: TGTGCCACCAGTGACCGGGGACAGGGATCCTCCCCAGATACGCAGTATTTT. It is translated as CATSDRGQGSSPDTQYF.

The sample holds one count of this clone. V and J are TRBV4-3 and TRBJ2-3; the match to TRBD2 covers 8 bases. The CDR3 length is 18 residues. Germline V gives CDR1 LGHNA, CDR2 YSLEER. Trimming at V came to 0 bases and at J to 0 bases, leaving 8 bases not matched to a gene. As DNA, the CDR3 is TGCGCCAGCAGCCAAGATAGGTCTAGCGGGCAAAGCACAGATACGCAGTATTTT. It yields the protein CASSQDRSSGQSTDTQYF.

CDR3 protein: CASSARAAPGQETQYF. CDR3 coding DNA: TGTGCCAGTAGTGCCCGAGCGGCCCCCGGACAGGAGACCCAGTACTTC. The chain joins TRBV19 to TRBJ2-5; weak D call: TRBD1 (6 bases). The CDR3 spans 16 residues. Trimming cost V 5 bases and J 5 bases, with 21 bases left between them. Germline V gene sequence: CDR1 LNHDA, CDR2 SQIVND (reference sequence).

The chain uses TRBV21-1 and TRBJ2-5; whether TRBD1, the table's D call, matches the DNA was not checked. TRBV21-1 is given as a pseudogene. The CDR3 length is 15 residues. DNA for the CDR3: TGTGCCAGCAGCAACGTGGGGCTGAACGGGGAGACCCAGTACTTC. Translation: CASSNVGLNGETQYF.

The rearrangement joins TRBV7-3 to TRBJ2-1; 10 bases are a match to TRBD2. This CDR3 spans 13 amino acids. Germline CDR1 reads SGHTA; CDR2 reads FQGTGA. The V and J ends lost 5 bases and 13 bases, in that order; junction bases with no gene match: 8. For the CDR3, the DNA is TGTGCCAGCAGCCGGACTGGACTAGCGGCCCAGTTCTTC. Encoded protein: CASSRTGLAAQFF.

This rearrangement joins TRBV6-2 or TRBV6-3 to TRBJ1-1; 7 nucleotides line up with TRBD1. The CDR3 is made up of 15 amino acids. Per germline, CDR1 MNHEY and CDR2 SVGEGT. With 6 bases clipped from V and 2 bases from J, the junction kept 9 bases outside the gene matches. The DNA of the CDR3 is TGTGCCAGCAGCCCGGGGACAGCTGATAACACTGAAGCTTTCTTT. Its translation: CASSPGTADNTEAFF.